This TCR beta chain was sequenced for a study of blood T cell repertoires in COVID-19. Study summary: Whether acute or convalescent, the COVID-19 samples came from the United States, Italy and Spain. The cDNA or gDNA used as material had been derived from T cells, B-cell-depleted T cells, or PBMCs.

Per the study methods: Cell counts per sample came from amplifying reference gene primers. The method was immunoSEQ multiplex PCR; TCRdb's version includes in-frame clones alone and lacks a portion of them. For V, J and clone size, that table is used; D and trimming come from the DNA. The data hold over 200,000 clones, with roughly 89% observed a single time. CDR1 is WSHSY, CDR2 SAAADI, per germline. The CDR3 contains 14 residues. Germline trimming cut 6 bases from V and 5 bases from J; bases unmatched to any gene: 8. The chain uses TRBV10-2 and TRBJ2-5; 8 bases fit TRBD2. The material sequenced was peripheral blood. The sequence was obtained from a man aged 30 to 45 who had recovered from COVID-19. The CDR3 region has the DNA TGCGCCAGCAGAAACCCGGGACTAGTGGAGACCCAGTACTTC. Protein sequence: CASRNPGLVETQYF.